This paragraph reports one TCR beta chain. No antigen is known for it. Looked up from germline, CDR1 is SGHRS and CDR2 is YFSETQ. The CDR3 consists of 15 residues. This specimen comes from a study of blood T cells in healthy people across ages. The study's findings and limits: Naive T cell percentage by flow cytometry tracked strongly with beta diversity. The fall in TCR beta diversity per million T cells was roughly linear with age.

Russia was home to the donors, healthy Caucasian individuals aged roughly 6 to 90. A sample-barcoded 5' primer and a J-beta primer mix were used in a second PCR of about 6 to 11 cycles. Each cDNA molecule, via a template-switch adaptor with 12 random nucleotides, was tagged. TCRdb processed the 5' RACE reads anew with MiXCR; each CDR3 protein has one entry. The data contain approximately 800,000 distinct CDR3 sequences, 35% to 40% of them singletons. Sequenced material: blood. The origin of this receptor is a man younger than 30 in good health. V and J are TRBV5-1 and TRBJ2-5, with a tentative D call TRBD1 (6 bases). The DNA end lines up better with TRBJ2-7; the J call may be wrong. The CDR3 nucleotides are TGCGCCAGCAGCTTGGCAGGGGACGCTTTGAACGAGCAGTACTTC. It translates to CASSLAGDALNEQYF.